This T cell receptor (beta chain) was sequenced during a study of T cells in Graves' hyperthyroidism and ophthalmopathy. Overall study results and limits: From stable hyperthyroidism, ophthalmopathy was separated by a 13 V-J model. Blood also carried most thyroid clonotypes expanded above 0.001.

The CDR3 contains 14 residues. J gave up 9 bases and V 2 bases, and 6 bases lay outside the gene matches. CDR1 MNHEY and CDR2 SMNVEV come from the germline V gene (reference sequence). There were TCR beta CDR3 regions amplified from RNA transcripts. HTBI primers drove first-round RT-PCR of the TCR CDR3. TCRdb recomputed calls from the multiplex PCR reads with MiXCR, one row per CDR3 protein. The sample has roughly 720,000 distinct CDR3 sequences, approximately 15% seen once. Every diagnosis used clinical symptoms, serum thyroxine and TRAb, thyroid ultrasound and orbital computed tomography. This sample holds PBMCs from roughly 10 ml fresh peripheral blood. This clonotype occurred a few times. Its antigen is not identified.

This clonotype was obtained from a man aged 50-59 years with Graves' hyperthyroidism. Sequences were obtained from blood. The V call is TRBV27, the J call TRBJ1-1; TRBD1 matches at 10 bases. As DNA, the CDR3 is TGTGCCAGCAGTTTACCGGGACAGGGGACTAAAGCTTTCTTT. It translates to CASSLPGQGTKAFF.